The 24 T cell receptor beta chains listed next were all sequenced from one sample in a study of Tregs in tolerant kidney transplant recipients. The nonmyeloablative bone marrow transplants came from related graft donors, with transient mixed chimerism. Clones were read by immunoSEQ multiplex PCR, and TCRdb kept only the in-frame ones, dropping some. This table holds 54,000 or so clones, approximately 90% found once. The specimen was CD8+ T cells from blood (PBMCs), collected 24 months after the transplant. These receptor sequences come from a human patient who received a combined kidney and bone marrow transplant. Some T cells may have come from the graft donor.

This chain uses TRBV19 with TRBJ1-1, with 8 bases fitting TRBD1. V lost 7 bases, J lost 1 base, and 5 bases stayed unmatched. The CDR3 is made up of 14 amino acids. CDR1 and CDR2 from the germline V gene are LNHDA and SQIVND (reference sequence). The CDR3 protein is CASTYGQGNTEAFF. In nucleotides, the CDR3 is TGTGCCAGTACCTACGGACAGGGGAACACTGAAGCTTTCTTT. The whole variable domain, filled in from reference TRBV19 and TRBJ1-1, reads DGGITQSPKYLFRKEGQNVTLSCEQNLNHDAMYWYRQDPGQGLRLIYYSQIVNDFQKGDIAEGYSVSREKKESFPLTVTSAQKNPTAFYLCASTYGQGNTEAFFGQGTRLTVV.

The rearrangement uses TRBV11-2 and TRBJ2-1, with 14 bases fitting TRBD2. The germline gives CDR1 SGHAT, CDR2 FQNNGV. The CDR3 sequence is 17 residues long. Trimming cost V 1 base and J 4 bases; bases outside gene matches: 3. The DNA for the CDR3 is TGTGCCAGCAGCTTAGGACTAGCGGGGGGGGGATACAATGAGCAGTTCTTC. Its translation is CASSLGLAGGGYNEQFF.

The gene calls are TRBV7-8 and TRBJ2-5, with 9 nucleotides matching TRBD2. Judging by the DNA end, TRBJ2-7 fits better; the J call may be wrong. The CDR3 is 14 residues long. Germline V gene data show CDR1 as SGHVS and CDR2 as FQNEAQ. CDR3 amino acids: CASSPIAGDYEQYF. In DNA form, the CDR3 reads TGTGCCAGCAGCCCGATAGCGGGAGATTACGAGCAGTACTTC.

CDR3 loop: CASSPRSGIGPETGELFF. The DNA of the CDR3 is TGCGCCAGCAGCCCTAGATCCGGGATAGGGCCGGAAACCGGGGAGCTGTTTTTT. The gene calls are TRBV5-1 and TRBJ2-2; D might be TRBD2 (5 bases). Trimming removed 4 bases from V and 5 bases from J, with 24 bases in between. The CDR3 is 18 amino acids. Germline values: CDR1 SGHRS, CDR2 YFSETQ.

The V and J genes are TRBV13 and TRBJ2-5; 7 positions match TRBD2. The CDR3 sequence is 15 residues long. Unmatched junction bases numbered 7, after V lost 2 bases and J lost 4 bases. Germline V gives CDR1 PRHDT, CDR2 FYEKMQ (reference sequence). In DNA, the CDR3 is TGTGCCAGCAGCTTATATAACGGGGAGGGAGAGACCCAGTACTTC. This codes for CASSLYNGEGETQYF.

The CDR3 coding sequence is TGTGCCAGCAGCTTGGGGACAGGGAGACTAGCGGACTCCTACGAGCAGTACTTC. Its translation: CASSLGTGRLADSYEQYF. The rearrangement links TRBV13 to TRBJ2-7, with D perhaps assigned TRBD1 or TRBD2 (9 bases each). Between the trimmed V and J ends, which lost 3 bases and 0 bases, there was a span of 21 bases. The germline CDR1 and CDR2 sequences are PRHDT and FYEKMQ (reference sequence). This CDR3 has 18 residues.

The chain combines TRBV13 with TRBJ2-3; 8 nucleotides match TRBD1. Per the germline V gene, CDR1 is PRHDT and CDR2 is FYEKMQ (reference sequence). This CDR3 comprises 15 residues. V trimming: 5 bases; J trimming: 5 bases; junction bases outside the gene matches: 9. CDR3 DNA: TGTGCCAGCAGCCAAACTGGACAGGGAATAGATACGCAGTATTTT. The encoded protein is CASSQTGQGIDTQYF.

The V call is TRBV7-9, the J call TRBJ2-7; D might be TRBD1 (6 bases). This CDR3 comprises 14 residues. The V gene lost 5 bases and the J gene lost 5 bases, with 16 bases spanning the gap. From germline, CDR1 is SEHNR and CDR2 FQNEAQ (reference sequence). CDR3 residues: CASSIQGPYDEQYF. CDR3 in DNA: TGTGCCAGCAGCATCCAGGGGCCCTATGACGAGCAGTACTTC. The full variable domain, completed using reference TRBV7-9 and TRBJ2-7, is DTGVSQNPRHKITKRGQNVTFRCDPISEHNRLYWYRQTLGQGPEFLTYFQNEAQLEKSRLLSDRFSAERPKGSFSTLEIQRTEQGDSAMYLCASSIQGPYDEQYFGPGTRLTVT.

This clone was detected only once. The V call is TRBV4-2, the J call TRBJ2-2, with 9 bases aligning to TRBD2. The CDR3 extends over 16 amino acids. After removal of 4 bases from V and 1 base from J, the junction contained 4 bases not matched to a gene. CDR1 is LGHNA and CDR2 is YNFKEQ in the germline V gene. Here the CDR3 DNA reads TGTGCCAGCAGCCTACTTAGCGGGAGGAACACCGGGGAGCTGTTTTTT. Translated, it gives CASSLLSGRNTGELFF.

The chain combines TRBV27 with TRBJ2-7; no reliable D call. Trimming took 2 bases from V and 0 from J, leaving 17 bases between them. This CDR3 region has 17 residues. Germline V gene data show CDR1 as MNHEY and CDR2 as SMNVEV (reference sequence). CDR3 bases: TGTGCCAGCAGTTTAGATTTTTCCGAGCGCCTCTCCTACGAGCAGTACTTC. This gives the protein CASSLDFSERLSYEQYF.

V usage is TRBV19 and J usage is TRBJ2-1; 7 nucleotides line up with TRBD1. The length of the CDR3 is 14 residues. V shed 6 bases and J 6 bases; nucleotides not matched to a gene: 8. The germline gives CDR1 LNHDA, CDR2 SQIVND (reference sequence). The CDR3 reads CASRPGQTLNEQFF. The CDR3 nucleotides are TGTGCCAGTAGACCGGGACAGACGCTCAATGAGCAGTTCTTC.

The sample holds one count of this clone. V usage is TRBV7-2 and J usage is TRBJ2-3; 10 positions match TRBD2. The J segment lost 7 bases and the V segment lost 5 bases, leaving 9 bases of the junction unmatched. CDR3 size: 15 residues. CDR1 and CDR2 from the germline V gene are SGHTA and FQGNSA. The CDR3 DNA reads TGTGCCAGCAGCCGGACTAGCGGACCTCTTAATACGCAGTATTTT. Its translation is CASSRTSGPLNTQYF.

V and J are TRBV23-1 and TRBJ2-5, with 7 bases fitting TRBD1. TRBV23-1 is an ORF for which the function is uncertain. This CDR3 is built from 13 residues. With 9 bases clipped from V and 2 bases from J, the junction kept 6 bases outside the gene matches. This CDR3 reads CASDRDSQETQYF. CDR3 DNA sequence: TGCGCCAGTGACCGGGACAGTCAAGAGACCCAGTACTTC.

The chain links TRBV15 to TRBJ2-1; 11 bases line up with TRBD2. After removal of 3 bases from V and 6 bases from J, the junction contained 4 bases not matched to a gene. There are 15 residues in the CDR3. Germline V gives CDR1 LNHNV, CDR2 YYDKDF (reference sequence). The CDR3 nucleotides read TGTGCCACCAGCAGGACTAGCGGGGAAGGCAATGAGCAGTTCTTC. It codes for CATSRTSGEGNEQFF.

The CDR3 DNA sequence: TGTGCCAGCAGCTTTAGTTCCGGGGTTCCTGAAGCTTTCTTT. Translating gives CASSFSSGVPEAFF. The chain recombines TRBV5-6 with TRBJ1-1; D remains ambiguous. This CDR3 is 14 amino acids long. Trimming pared 2 bases from V and 6 bases from J, leaving 14 bases between. Germline-derived CDR1 and CDR2 are SGHDT and YYEEEE.

The chain couples TRBV7-9 to TRBJ1-2, with D possibly TRBD1 on 5 matching bases. Per the germline V gene, CDR1 is SEHNR and CDR2 is FQNEAQ (reference sequence). V lost 0 bases to trimming and J lost 8 bases, with 10 bases between them. This CDR3 comprises 13 residues. In DNA form, the CDR3 reads TGTGCCAGCAGCTTAGCCAGGGAGGGCGGCTACACCTTC. It encodes CASSLAREGGYTF.

This clone came up once. Mismatch with germline at one junction end may stem from a read error. Within the sample, other DNA sequences also encode this same CDR3. The gene calls are TRBV5-1 and TRBJ1-6, with 10 bases aligning to TRBD1. This CDR3 contains 15 residues. Germline V gene lookup returns CDR1 SGHRS and CDR2 YFSETQ. Here the CDR3 reads CASRRGQGDNSPLHF. The CDR3 DNA follows: TGCGCCAGCAGGCGAGGACAGGGGGATAATTCCCCCCTCCACTTT.

The CDR3 bases are TGTGCCAGCAGCTTAGTGTCTAGCGGGCCCCGGCAGTATTTT. Protein sequence: CASSLVSSGPRQYF. The J gene is TRBJ2-3, the V gene TRBV7-9, with TRBD2 matching over 8 bases. The junction had 8 bases not matched to a gene; V was cut back by 1 base and J by 11 bases. Germline V gene data show CDR1 as SEHNR and CDR2 as FQNEAQ (reference sequence). The CDR3 sequence is 14 residues long. Full variable domain (outside the CDR3, taken from reference TRBV7-9 and TRBJ2-3): DTGVSQNPRHKITKRGQNVTFRCDPISEHNRLYWYRQTLGQGPEFLTYFQNEAQLEKSRLLSDRFSAERPKGSFSTLEIQRTEQGDSAMYLCASSLVSSGPRQYFGPGTRLTVL.

The gene calls are TRBV5-8 and TRBJ2-2; 12 nucleotides match TRBD1. V shed 4 bases, J shed 5 bases, and the junction held 15 bases outside the gene matches. CDR1 and CDR2 from the germline V gene are SGHTS and YDEGEE. This CDR3 comprises 19 residues. CDR3 DNA: TGTGCCAGCAGCGATTATTGGGGACAGGGGGCGCCGCGGACCGGGGAGCTGTTTTTT. Translated, it gives CASSDYWGQGAPRTGELFF.

This clone was seen only once. The CDR3 sequence is CASSGTRDTGELFF. DNA of the CDR3: TGTGCCAGTTCCGGGACTCGGGACACCGGGGAGCTGTTTTTT. This rearrangement joins TRBV27 to TRBJ2-2; maybe TRBD2 (6 bases). The CDR3 sequence is 14 residues long. The germline V gene has CDR1 MNHEY and CDR2 SMNVEV (reference sequence). V was clipped by 9 bases and J by 3 bases, with 14 bases between them.

The J gene is TRBJ1-1, the V gene TRBV5-1, with D unclear. CDR3 length: 12 amino acids. Germline CDR1 reads SGHRS; CDR2 reads YFSETQ. Trimming removed 0 bases from V and 8 bases from J, with 8 bases in between. The CDR3, as DNA: TGCGCCAGCAGCTTGGAAAACAGAGAAGCTTTCTTT. The encoded protein is CASSLENREAFF. Variable domain in full (rest from reference TRBV5-1 and TRBJ1-1): KAGVTQTPRYLIKTRGQQVTLSCSPISGHRSVSWYQQTPGQGLQFLFEYFSETQRNKGNFPGRFSGRQFSNSRSEMNVSTLELGDSALYLCASSLENREAFFGQGTRLTVV.

This clone was recorded only once. The gene calls are TRBV7-2 and TRBJ2-3, with D possibly TRBD2 on 7 matching bases. This CDR3 contains 15 residues. V lost 5 bases to trimming and J lost 2 bases, with 14 bases between them. Germline lookup yields CDR1 SGHTA and CDR2 FQGNSA. In nucleotides, the CDR3 is TGTGCCAGCAGCCCCGGGGCGGGGGCCACAGATACGCAGTATTTT. Amino acid sequence: CASSPGAGATDTQYF.

This rearrangement joins TRBV5-6 to TRBJ1-2; a weak D match, TRBD1 (6 bases). Trimming shortened V by 0 bases and J by 8 bases, and 14 bases separated the two germline ends. The germline V gene has CDR1 SGHDT and CDR2 YYEEEE. CDR3 length: 14 residues. This CDR3 reads CASSLGRGGRGYTF. CDR3 nucleotides: TGTGCCAGCAGCTTGGGAAGGGGGGGTCGCGGCTACACCTTC.

V is TRBV30 and J is TRBJ2-1, with D uncertain. The CDR3 contains 12 residues. The V end lost 3 bases, the J end lost 4 bases, and 7 bases lay between the germline ends. From germline, CDR1 is GTSNPN and CDR2 SVGIG (reference sequence). CDR3 nucleotide sequence: TGTGCCTGGAGCGCGGAGTACAATGAGCAGTTCTTC. Translation gives CAWSAEYNEQFF.